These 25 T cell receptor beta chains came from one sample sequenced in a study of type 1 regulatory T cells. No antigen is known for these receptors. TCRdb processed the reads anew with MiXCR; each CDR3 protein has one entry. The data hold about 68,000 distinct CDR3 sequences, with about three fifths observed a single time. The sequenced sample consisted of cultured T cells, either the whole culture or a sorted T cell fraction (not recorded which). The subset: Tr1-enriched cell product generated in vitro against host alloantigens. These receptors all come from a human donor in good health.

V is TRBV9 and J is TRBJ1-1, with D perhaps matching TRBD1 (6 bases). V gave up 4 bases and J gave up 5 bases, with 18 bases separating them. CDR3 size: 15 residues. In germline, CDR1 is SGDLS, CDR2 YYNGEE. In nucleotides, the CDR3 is TGTGCCAGCAGCCCAAGGGGGGCAGACTCAACTGAAGCTTTCTTT. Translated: CASSPRGADSTEAFF. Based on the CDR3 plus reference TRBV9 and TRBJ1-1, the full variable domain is DSGVTQTPKHLITATGQRVTLRCSPRSGDLSVYWYQQSLDQGLQFLIQYYNGEERAKGNILERFSAQQFPDLHSELNLSSLELGDSALYFCASSPRGADSTEAFFGQGTRLTVV.

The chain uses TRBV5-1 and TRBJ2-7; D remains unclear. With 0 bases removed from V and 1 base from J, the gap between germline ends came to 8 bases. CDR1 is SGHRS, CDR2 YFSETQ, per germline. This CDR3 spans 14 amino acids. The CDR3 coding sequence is TGCGCCAGCAGCTTGGCTCCATCTTCCTACGAGCAGTACTTC. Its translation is CASSLAPSSYEQYF.

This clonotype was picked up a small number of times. This chain's CDR3 is CATSDVPGQGSGDEQYF. The CDR3 DNA sequence: TGTGCCACCAGTGATGTACCGGGACAGGGGAGCGGCGACGAGCAGTACTTC. The rearrangement links TRBV24-1 to TRBJ2-7; 10 bases fit TRBD1. Germline CDR1 reads KGHDR; CDR2 reads SFDVKD. This CDR3 region has 17 residues. The V segment lost 3 bases and the J segment 5 bases; nucleotides outside the gene matches: 12.

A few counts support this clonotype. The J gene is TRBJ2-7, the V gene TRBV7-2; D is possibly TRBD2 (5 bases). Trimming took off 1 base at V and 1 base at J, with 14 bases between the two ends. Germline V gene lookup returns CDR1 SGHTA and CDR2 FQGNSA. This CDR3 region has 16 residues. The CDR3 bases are TGTGCCAGCAGCTTAGGGACCAGCGGACTTTCCTACGAGCAGTACTTC. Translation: CASSLGTSGLSYEQYF.

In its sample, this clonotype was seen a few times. The chain's CDR3 is CASSQDPLVSDTQYF. The CDR3 region has the DNA TGCGCCAGCAGCCAAGATCCCCTTGTGTCAGATACGCAGTATTTT. J is TRBJ2-3 and V is TRBV4-3; D unclear. CDR1 is LGHNA, CDR2 YSLEER, per germline. This CDR3 comprises 15 residues. Trimming removed 0 bases from V and 4 bases from J, with 11 bases in between.

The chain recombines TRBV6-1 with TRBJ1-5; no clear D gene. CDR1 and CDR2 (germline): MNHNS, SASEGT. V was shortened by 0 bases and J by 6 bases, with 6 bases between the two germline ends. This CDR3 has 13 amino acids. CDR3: CASSEALRQPQHF. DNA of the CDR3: TGTGCCAGCAGTGAAGCGCTGCGTCAGCCCCAGCATTTT.

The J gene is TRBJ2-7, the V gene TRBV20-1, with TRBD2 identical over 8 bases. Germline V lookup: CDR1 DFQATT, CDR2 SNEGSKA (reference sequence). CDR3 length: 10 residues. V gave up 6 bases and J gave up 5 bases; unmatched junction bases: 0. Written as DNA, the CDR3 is TGCAGTGCAGCGGGGGACGAGCAGTACTTC. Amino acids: CSAAGDEQYF.

CDR3 residues: CASSPGTGENYGYTF. The DNA for the CDR3 is TGTGCCAGCTCACCAGGGACAGGGGAAAACTATGGCTACACCTTC. This chain uses TRBV18 with TRBJ1-2, with TRBD1 matching over 10 bases. Looked up from germline, CDR1 is KGHSH and CDR2 is LQKENI. J lost 2 bases, V lost 2 bases, and 2 bases had no gene match. The CDR3 runs to 15 residues.

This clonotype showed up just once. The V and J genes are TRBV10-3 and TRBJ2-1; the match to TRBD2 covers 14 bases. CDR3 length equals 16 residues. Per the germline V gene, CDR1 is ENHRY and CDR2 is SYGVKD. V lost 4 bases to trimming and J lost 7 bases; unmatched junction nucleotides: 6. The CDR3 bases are TGTGCCATCAGTGGGTCGGGACTAGCGGGGGAGAATGAGCAGTTCTTC. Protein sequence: CAISGSGLAGENEQFF.

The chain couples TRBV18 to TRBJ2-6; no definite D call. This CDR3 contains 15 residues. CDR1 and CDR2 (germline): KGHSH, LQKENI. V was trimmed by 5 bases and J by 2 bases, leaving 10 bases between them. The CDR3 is CASSAYKAGANVLTF. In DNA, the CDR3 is TGTGCCAGCTCAGCCTACAAGGCTGGGGCCAACGTCCTGACTTTC.

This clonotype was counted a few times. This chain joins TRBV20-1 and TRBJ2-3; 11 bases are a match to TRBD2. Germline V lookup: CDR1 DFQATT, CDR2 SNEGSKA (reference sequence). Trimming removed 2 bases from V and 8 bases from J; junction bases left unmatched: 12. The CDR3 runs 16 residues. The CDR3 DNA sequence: TGCAGTGCTAGACCGCCGACTAGCGGGACACAGGGTACGCAGTATTTT. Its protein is CSARPPTSGTQGTQYF.

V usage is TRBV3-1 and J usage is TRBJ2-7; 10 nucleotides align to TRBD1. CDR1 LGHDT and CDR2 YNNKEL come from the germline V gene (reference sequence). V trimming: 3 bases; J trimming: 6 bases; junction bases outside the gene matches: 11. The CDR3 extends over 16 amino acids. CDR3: CASSHSGTGVSGEQYF. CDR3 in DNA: TGTGCCAGCAGCCATTCCGGGACAGGGGTTTCGGGCGAGCAGTACTTC.

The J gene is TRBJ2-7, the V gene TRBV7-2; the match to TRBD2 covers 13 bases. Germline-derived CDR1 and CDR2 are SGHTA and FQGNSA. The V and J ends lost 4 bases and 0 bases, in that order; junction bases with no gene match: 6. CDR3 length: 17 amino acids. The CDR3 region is CASSWTSGSHISYEQYF. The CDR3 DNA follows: TGTGCCAGCAGCTGGACTAGCGGGAGCCATATCTCCTACGAGCAGTACTTC.

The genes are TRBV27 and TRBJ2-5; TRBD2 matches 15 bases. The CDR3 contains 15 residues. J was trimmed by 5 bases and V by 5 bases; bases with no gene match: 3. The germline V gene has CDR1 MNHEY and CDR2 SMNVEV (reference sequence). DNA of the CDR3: TGTGCCAGCAGTCCCGGGACTAGCGGGAGGGAGACCCAGTACTTC. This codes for CASSPGTSGRETQYF.

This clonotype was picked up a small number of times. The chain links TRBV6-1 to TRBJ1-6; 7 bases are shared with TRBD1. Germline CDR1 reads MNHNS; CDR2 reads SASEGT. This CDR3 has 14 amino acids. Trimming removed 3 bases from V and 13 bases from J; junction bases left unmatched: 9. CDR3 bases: TGTGCCAGCAGTGATTCGGGGGCGGGACAGCCCCTCCACTTT. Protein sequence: CASSDSGAGQPLHF.

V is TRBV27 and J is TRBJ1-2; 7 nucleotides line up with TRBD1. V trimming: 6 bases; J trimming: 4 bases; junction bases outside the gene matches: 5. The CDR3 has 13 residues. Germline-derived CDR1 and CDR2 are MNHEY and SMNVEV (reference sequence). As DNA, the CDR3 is TGTGCCAGCAGAGGGACAGTCCGCTATGGCTACACCTTC. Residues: CASRGTVRYGYTF.

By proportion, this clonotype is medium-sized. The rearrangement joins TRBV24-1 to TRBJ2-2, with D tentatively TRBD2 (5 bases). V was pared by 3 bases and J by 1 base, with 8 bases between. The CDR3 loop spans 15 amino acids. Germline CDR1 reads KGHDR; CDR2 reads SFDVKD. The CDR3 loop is CATSDPGKNTGELFF. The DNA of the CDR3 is TGTGCCACCAGTGATCCCGGGAAGAACACCGGGGAGCTGTTTTTT.

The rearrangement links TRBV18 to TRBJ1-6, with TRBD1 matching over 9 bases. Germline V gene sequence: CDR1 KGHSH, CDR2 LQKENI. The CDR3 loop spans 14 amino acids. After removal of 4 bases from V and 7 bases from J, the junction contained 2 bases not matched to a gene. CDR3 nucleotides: TGTGCCAGCTCACGGGACAGGGTAAATTCACCCCTCCACTTT. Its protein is CASSRDRVNSPLHF. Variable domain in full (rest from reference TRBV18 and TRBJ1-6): NAGVMQNPRHLVRRRGQEARLRCSPMKGHSHVYWYRQLPEEGLKFMVYLQKENIIDESGMPKERFSAEFPKEGPSILRIQQVVRGDSAAYFCASSRDRVNSPLHFGNGTRLTVT.

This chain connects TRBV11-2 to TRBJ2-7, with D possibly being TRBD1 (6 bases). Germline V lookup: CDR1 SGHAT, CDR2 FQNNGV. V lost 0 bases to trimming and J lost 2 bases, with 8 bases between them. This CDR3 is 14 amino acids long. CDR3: CASSLDRTAYEQYF. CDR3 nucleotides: TGTGCCAGCAGCTTAGATAGGACAGCCTACGAGCAGTACTTC.

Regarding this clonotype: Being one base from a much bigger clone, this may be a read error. As DNA, the CDR3 is TGTGCCAGCAGTTTGACAGGATCCTACGAGCAGTACTTC. It codes for CASSLTGSYEQYF. The chain joins TRBV12-3 or TRBV12-4 to TRBJ2-7, with a tentative D call TRBD1 (6 bases). The CDR3 is 13 residues long. Trimming shortened V by 3 bases and J by 1 base, and 7 bases separated the two germline ends.

The CDR3 nucleotides read TGCGCCAGCAGCCAATTCGGGGGATCCTACAATGAGCAGTTCTTC. It is translated as CASSQFGGSYNEQFF. V usage is TRBV4-3 and J usage is TRBJ2-1, with D possibly being TRBD2 (6 bases). This CDR3 comprises 15 residues. Between the trimmed V and J ends, which lost 2 bases and 1 base, there was a span of 9 bases. The germline CDR1 and CDR2 sequences are LGHNA and YSLEER.

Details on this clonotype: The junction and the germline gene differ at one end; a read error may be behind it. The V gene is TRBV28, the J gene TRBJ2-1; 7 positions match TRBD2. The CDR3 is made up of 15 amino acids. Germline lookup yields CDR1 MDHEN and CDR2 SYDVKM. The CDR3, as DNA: TGTGCCAACAGTCCGCGGACTAGGCGATACAATGAGCAGTTCTTC. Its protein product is CANSPRTRRYNEQFF.

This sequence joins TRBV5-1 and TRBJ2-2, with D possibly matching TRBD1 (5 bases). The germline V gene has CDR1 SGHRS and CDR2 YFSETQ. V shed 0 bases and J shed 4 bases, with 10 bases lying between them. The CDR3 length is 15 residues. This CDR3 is CASSLEFTGTGELFF. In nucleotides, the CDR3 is TGCGCCAGCAGCTTGGAATTTACAGGCACCGGGGAGCTGTTTTTT.

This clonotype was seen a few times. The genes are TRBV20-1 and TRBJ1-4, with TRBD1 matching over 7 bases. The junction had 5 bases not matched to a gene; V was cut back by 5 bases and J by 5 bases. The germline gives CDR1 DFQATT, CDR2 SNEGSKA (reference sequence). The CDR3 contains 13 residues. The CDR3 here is CSAQTGPNEKLFF. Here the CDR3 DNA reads TGCAGTGCTCAGACAGGGCCCAATGAAAAACTGTTTTTT.

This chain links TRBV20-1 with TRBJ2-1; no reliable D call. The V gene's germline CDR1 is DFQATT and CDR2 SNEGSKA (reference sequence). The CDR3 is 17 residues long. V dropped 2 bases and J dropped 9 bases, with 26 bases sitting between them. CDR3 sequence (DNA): TGCAGTGCTAGACGACCAGTCGGCGATCCTTTGTCGAGTGAGCAGTTCTTC. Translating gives CSARRPVGDPLSSEQFF.